This T cell receptor beta chain was identified during a study of T cell responses to AZD1222 COVID-19 vaccine (dated by TCRdb to 2020 to 2023). For the study in its entirety: A total of just over 230 trial participants underwent TCR sequencing, of whom around 210 had received two doses of AZD1222 and 26 had received two doses of the MenACWY control vaccine. Enrollment into the trials was organized by age into subgroups of 18-55, 56-69 and 70-plus years, and those subgroups contained approximately 160, 26 and 62 TCR-sequenced participants, respectively. Overall results and qualifications from the work: After two AZD1222 doses, spike-specific TCR breadth and depth were significantly higher than at day 0 and than in MenACWY recipients. Nearly half of unique spike-specific TCRs reportedly recognized epitopes outside regions mutated in the B.1.351 and B.1.1.7 variants. Participants were mostly white British and included more females than males, and it was suggested by the authors that clonal diversity may have been underestimated. Only a handful of AZD1222 recipients were SARS-CoV-2 seropositive at baseline, limiting conclusions about previously exposed vaccinees. Because no day 14 peak-response samples were available, repertoires were characterized only after the peak T cell response. In the small 56-69-year group, the increase in depth fell short of significance, most likely because of low power. The whole spike protein was spanned by vaccine-associated CD4 TCRs, and dominant responses were seen in regions 160-218 and 743-854.

The CDR3 regions of human TCRbeta chains were analyzed by immunosequencing. In the source study's methods: TCRs in the repertoires were compared against a reference library of SARS-CoV-2-specific TCRs that had been generated with the MIRA antigen-specificity platform. Breadth was defined as the fraction of unique TCRs that were SARS-CoV-2-associated. Depth was defined as the fraction of total T cells that were SARS-CoV-2-associated. Each spike-specific TCR was assigned to its reactive spike region and to a CD4 or CD8 class using the MIRA data. Log10-transformed breadth and depth values were compared by one-way ANOVA with Sidak's multiple comparisons tests. As stored in TCRdb, this immuneACCESS dataset retains in-frame rearrangements with V and J assigned. A fraction of the clones does not appear; measured against another copy, unresolved V genes explain less than half of the discrepancy, and the remainder lacks a known reason. V, J and clone size were drawn from that table, and D and trimming were deduced from the DNA. The sample yields some 99,000 clones; over 75% were counted once. Around 4.4% of the sample is held by the ten biggest clonotypes.

The CDR3 spans 15 residues, from the cysteine through the phenylalanine. The CDR3 DNA has 45 bases and is translated from base 1. Trimming costs V 5 bases and J 2 bases, and their ends lie 16 bases apart. Looking up the germline V gene yields CDR1 MNHEY and CDR2 SVGAGI. A word on this clone: Its antigen remains unidentified. No base-level quality is on record; no much larger clone is a single base apart.

The sample's time point label, decoded: about 28 days (+/-7) after the second vaccine dose. Because spike-specific TCR depth and breadth did not differ between the two schedules, AZD1222 recipients who got a second dose at roughly 4 weeks were pooled with those who got a second dose at roughly 12 weeks. Vaccinee samples came from UK trials COV001 and COV002, including a single-blind randomized controlled phase 2/3 trial of AZD1222 (ChAdOx1 nCoV-19) in healthy adults. Trial participant PBMC samples were collected at day 0 and day 28 after the second dose for TCRbeta chain sequencing. The V gene is TRBV6-5 and the J gene is TRBJ2-7; TRBD2 is perhaps the D gene, given 6 matching bases. The sequencing here drew on peripheral blood, taken 28 days after the second AZD1222 dose. This TCR derives from an adult who received the AZD1222 COVID-19 vaccine. The nucleotides are TGTGCCAGCAGTCGAATCGGGACTGGGGCCTACGAGCAGTACTTC. Protein translation: CASSRIGTGAYEQYF.